This passage covers 5 T cell receptor beta chains from one sample sequenced in a study of PD-1 blockade in classical Hodgkin lymphoma. TCRdb keeps only in-frame clones here, not all; method: immunoSEQ multiplex PCR. The sample has around 27,000 clones; roughly 78% are singletons. Relapse was seen in all patients after autologous stem cell transplantation, and brentuximab vedotin exposure was variable. The sequenced sample was peripheral blood mononuclear cells (PBMCs), obtained before the second cycle of nivolumab. Source of these receptors: a human donor with classical Hodgkin lymphoma.

The V gene is TRBV7-9, the J gene TRBJ1-1; 7 bases are a match to TRBD1. The CDR3 loop spans 15 amino acids. The ends lost 7 bases at V and 5 bases at J; junction bases unmatched: 13. CDR1 is SEHNR, CDR2 FQNEAQ, per germline (reference sequence). DNA for the CDR3: TGTGCCAGCACCCTTAACCCCCAGGGGGAGACTGAAGCTTTCTTT. It is translated as CASTLNPQGETEAFF.

The gene calls are TRBV27 and TRBJ1-3; D call uncertain. V gave up 3 bases and J gave up 4 bases, with 7 bases separating them. Per the germline V gene, CDR1 is MNHEY and CDR2 is SMNVEV (reference sequence). There are 13 residues in the CDR3. CDR3 residues: CASSFLGGNTIYF. As DNA, the CDR3 is TGTGCCAGCAGTTTTTTGGGAGGAAACACCATATATTTT.

The rearrangement joins TRBV7-2 to TRBJ2-1; 8 bases are a match to TRBD1. Per germline, CDR1 SGHTA and CDR2 FQGNSA. The junction had 6 bases not matched to a gene; V was cut back by 5 bases and J by 6 bases. This CDR3 region has 14 residues. CDR3 nucleotides: TGTGCCAGCAGCCGGCCAGGACAGGGCAATGAGCAGTTCTTC. Translation gives CASSRPGQGNEQFF.

The chain uses TRBV5-1 and TRBJ1-1; D perhaps matches TRBD1 (5 bases). Trimming shortened V by 0 bases and J by 3 bases, and 12 bases separated the two germline ends. CDR3 length: 15 residues. Germline V gene sequence: CDR1 SGHRS, CDR2 YFSETQ. Here the CDR3 DNA reads TGCGCCAGCAGCTTGGAGGGGCCTCGGGACACTGAAGCTTTCTTT. Protein sequence: CASSLEGPRDTEAFF.

The chain carries TRBV9 and TRBJ2-3, with 9 bases matching TRBD2. Germline loops: CDR1 SGDLS, CDR2 YYNGEE. The CDR3 has 19 amino acids. The V segment lost 0 bases and the J segment 3 bases; nucleotides outside the gene matches: 14. The CDR3 DNA sequence: TGTGCCAGCAGCGTAGCCGGTCTCCGGCGGGGGGGCCCGACAGATACGCAGTATTTT. It encodes CASSVAGLRRGGPTDTQYF.